The T cell receptor (beta chain) under discussion was sequenced for a study of blood T cell repertoires in COVID-19. Study in general: COVID-19 samples, acute and convalescent, were from the United States, Italy and Spain. Sample material is recorded as cDNA or gDNA derived from T cells, B-cell-depleted T cells, or PBMCs.

Losses at the gene ends were 2 bases for V and 4 bases for J; bases not matched to a gene: 9. CDR1 is LNHDA, CDR2 SQIVND, per germline (reference sequence). The CDR3 is 16 amino acids. In the source study's methods: Reference gene primers were amplified, and this amplification served to estimate nucleated cell counts. TCRdb's copy holds only in-frame clones and misses some; the assay was immunoSEQ multiplex PCR. V and J calls and clone size come straight from that table; D and trimming were deduced from the DNA. The sample yields about 97,000 clones, about nine tenths seen once. This clone was observed once.

The material sequenced was peripheral blood. The chain recombines TRBV19 with TRBJ2-5; 8 nucleotides align to TRBD2. The clonotype was recovered from a man between 60 and 75 years old with acute or convalescent COVID-19. Here the CDR3 DNA reads TGTGCCAGTAGTATACGGCTAGCGGCGGGGGGAGAGACCCAGTACTTC. Translating it yields CASSIRLAAGGETQYF.